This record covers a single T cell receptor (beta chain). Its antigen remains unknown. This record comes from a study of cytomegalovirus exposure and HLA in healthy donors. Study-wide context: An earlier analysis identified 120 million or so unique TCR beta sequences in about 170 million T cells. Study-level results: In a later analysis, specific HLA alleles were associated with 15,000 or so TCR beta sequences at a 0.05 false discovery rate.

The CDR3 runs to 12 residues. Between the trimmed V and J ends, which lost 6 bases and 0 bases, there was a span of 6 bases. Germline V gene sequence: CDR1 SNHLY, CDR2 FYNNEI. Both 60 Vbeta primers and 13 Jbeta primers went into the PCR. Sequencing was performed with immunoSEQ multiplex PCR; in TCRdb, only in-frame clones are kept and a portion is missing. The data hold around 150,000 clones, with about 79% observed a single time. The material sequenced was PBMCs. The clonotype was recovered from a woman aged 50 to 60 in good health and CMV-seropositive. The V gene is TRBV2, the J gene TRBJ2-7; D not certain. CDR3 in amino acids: CASRPSSYEQYF. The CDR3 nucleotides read TGTGCCAGCAGGCCGAGCTCCTACGAGCAGTACTTC.